This TCR beta chain is from a study of cytomegalovirus exposure and HLA in healthy donors. Primers: 60 Vbeta forward and 13 Jbeta reverse. The data were produced by immunoSEQ multiplex PCR, yet TCRdb's version contains in-frame clones alone and is incomplete. The sample holds more than 200,000 clones; 65% to 80% are singletons and the top ten take 0.2% to 0.25%. The junction had 10 bases not matched to a gene; V was cut back by 6 bases and J by 13 bases. The CDR3 contains 14 residues. The germline gives CDR1 MNHNS, CDR2 SASEGT. V is TRBV6-1 and J is TRBJ1-4, with TRBD1 identical over 11 bases. The sample comprised PBMCs. This TCR was recovered from a girl aged 2-9 years in good health and CMV-seronegative. CDR3: CASSWTGGNGRLFF. The CDR3 DNA is TGTGCCAGCAGCTGGACAGGGGGCAATGGGAGACTGTTTTTT.